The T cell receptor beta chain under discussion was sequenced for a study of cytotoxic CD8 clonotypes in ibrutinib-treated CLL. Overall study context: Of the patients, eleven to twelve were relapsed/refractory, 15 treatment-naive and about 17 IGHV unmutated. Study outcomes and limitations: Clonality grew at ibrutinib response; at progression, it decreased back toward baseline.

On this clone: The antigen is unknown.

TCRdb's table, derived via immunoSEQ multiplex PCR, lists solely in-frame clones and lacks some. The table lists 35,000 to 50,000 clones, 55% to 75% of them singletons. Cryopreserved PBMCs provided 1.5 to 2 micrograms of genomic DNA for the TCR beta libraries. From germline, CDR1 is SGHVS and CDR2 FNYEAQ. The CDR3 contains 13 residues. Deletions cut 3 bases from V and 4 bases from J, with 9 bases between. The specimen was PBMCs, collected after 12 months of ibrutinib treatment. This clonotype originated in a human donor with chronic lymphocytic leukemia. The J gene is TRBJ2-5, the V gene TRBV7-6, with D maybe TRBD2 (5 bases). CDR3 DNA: TGTGCCAGCAGCTTTAACGCGGGAGAGACCCAGTACTTC. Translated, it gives CASSFNAGETQYF.